These T cell receptor beta chains were read from a single sample in a study of blood T cell repertoires in COVID-19. Sequencing was performed with immunoSEQ multiplex PCR; in TCRdb, only in-frame clones are kept and a portion is missing. Found here are tens of thousands of clones, roughly 92% of them singletons; the top ten hold 0.35% to 0.4%. Sequencing was performed on peripheral blood. The source is a man aged 45-65 years with COVID-19, enrolled during active disease. The CDR3 runs from the conserved cysteine through the conserved F or W. D genes are given only for firm matches. Clone size is shown for a subset of rows, as once, few, many or a class of expanded clone.

v_call	j_call	clone_size	d_call	cdr3_nt	cdr3_aa
TRBV25-1	TRBJ1-2	.	.	TGTGCCAGCAGTGAATATGACAGTGGCTATGGCTACACCTTC	CASSEYDSGYGYTF
TRBV6-5	TRBJ1-4	.	TRBD1	TGTGCCAGCAGTTACGGCCCCGGACAGGGAGGATCACCTCTGTTTTTT	CASSYGPGQGGSPLFF
TRBV5-6	TRBJ2-2	.	.	TGTGCCAGCAGCTTGATTGTCACGGGCAGGGGACACCCCGGGGAGCTGTTTTTT	CASSLIVTGRGHPGELFF
TRBV7-2	TRBJ1-3	.	.	TGTGCCAGCAGCTTGACAGTAGGGTACACCATATATTTT	CASSLTVGYTIYF
TRBV4-2	TRBJ2-5	.	TRBD2	TGTGCCAGCAGCCAGGACCCGGCGGGAGTGGGAGAGACCCAGTACTTC	CASSQDPAGVGETQYF
TRBV5-1	TRBJ2-5	.	TRBD2	TGCGCCAGCAGTCGTAGCGGGAACCAAGAGACCCAGTACTTC	CASSRSGNQETQYF
TRBV25-1	TRBJ2-4	.	TRBD2	TGTGCCAGCAGTGCGAGACTAGCGGGAGAAAACATTCAGTACTTC	CASSARLAGENIQYF
TRBV9	TRBJ2-1	.	TRBD2	TGTGCCAGCAGCGTAGTTGGATTAGCGGGATCTGAGCAGTTCTTC	CASSVVGLAGSEQFF
TRBV7-6	TRBJ2-1	.	.	TGTGCCAGCAGCCCAAGGCCCTCGGGGGGCGCAGGGGTGGAGCAGTTCTTC	CASSPRPSGGAGVEQFF
TRBV19	TRBJ1-5	.	.	TGTGCCAGTAGTATGGTACCTAGAGGCAATCAGCCCCAGCATTTT	CASSMVPRGNQPQHF
TRBV5-4	TRBJ2-1	.	.	TGTGCCAGCAGCTTGGGCGGGTTAAAGGGCTACAATGAGCAGTTCTTC	CASSLGGLKGYNEQFF
TRBV6-2/TRBV6-3	TRBJ1-2	.	.	TGTGCCAGCAGTTACTCTTTCGGGACAAGCAATGGCTACACCTTC	CASSYSFGTSNGYTF
TRBV7-9	TRBJ2-1	.	TRBD1	TGTGCCAGCAGCTTAAGAACAGGGGGCAGGTATGAGCAGTTCTTC	CASSLRTGGRYEQFF
TRBV28	TRBJ2-5	.	.	TGTGCCAGCAGTTTATCGGGTGTCGAGACCCAGTACTTC	CASSLSGVETQYF
TRBV28	TRBJ1-5	.	TRBD1	TGTGCCAGCAGTTTATTCCGGACAGGGCGCAATCAGCCCCAGCATTTT	CASSLFRTGRNQPQHF
TRBV6-5	TRBJ2-7	once	.	TGTGCCAGCAGTTACCGCACTAGTACCGAGCAGTACTTC	CASSYRTSTEQYF
TRBV28	TRBJ1-2	.	TRBD1	TGTGCCAGCAGCCCAGGGACAGCCTATCGCTACACCTTC	CASSPGTAYRYTF
TRBV28	TRBJ2-3	.	TRBD1	TGTGCCAGCAGTTTAGGATTGGGGACAGGGTGGGGGCCAGTGGCTAGCACAGATACGCAGTATTTT	CASSLGLGTGWGPVASTDTQYF
TRBV3-1/TRBV3-2	TRBJ2-7	.	TRBD2	TGTGCCAGCAGCCAAAGGACTAGCGGGAGTTACGAGCAGTACTTC	CASSQRTSGSYEQYF
TRBV4-1	TRBJ2-7	.	TRBD1	TGCGCCAGCAGCTCGGGTCCGGGACAGGGGGCCTACGAGCAGTACTTC	CASSSGPGQGAYEQYF
TRBV29-1	TRBJ1-1	.	.	TGCAGCGTTCGGGTCGACTTGCAAGCTTTCTTT	CSVRVDLQAFF
TRBV10-3	TRBJ2-5	.	TRBD2	TGTGCCATCAGTGAGCCCCTAGCGGGAGGGCTAGAGACCCAGTACTTC	CAISEPLAGGLETQYF
TRBV18	TRBJ2-1	.	TRBD1	TGTGCCAGCTCACTAAGAGACAGGGTCTACAATGAGCAGTTCTTC	CASSLRDRVYNEQFF
TRBV19	TRBJ1-2	.	.	TGTGCCAGTAGTATCATTAGCAGCTATGGCTACACCTTC	CASSIISSYGYTF
TRBV4-3	TRBJ2-1	.	TRBD2	TGCGCCAGCAGCCAAAAGACACTTAGCGGGAGTGGGGGGAATGAGCAGTTCTTC	CASSQKTLSGSGGNEQFF
TRBV6-1	TRBJ2-1	.	.	TGTGCCAGCAGTGCTCGGTCGCGGGGAATGTCGGGACAGAACTACAATGAGCAGTTCTTC	CASSARSRGMSGQNYNEQFF
TRBV6-5	TRBJ1-2	.	TRBD1	TGTGCCAGCAGTTACGGTCGACAGGGGGCCTATGGCTACACCTTC	CASSYGRQGAYGYTF
TRBV5-1	TRBJ1-1	.	.	TGCGCCAGCAGCTTGGTGAACGGGGTGAAAGAAGCTTTCTTT	CASSLVNGVKEAFF
TRBV27	TRBJ2-1	few	TRBD2	TGTGCCAGCAGTTTATCTATCCAGCGGGAGTACAATGAGCAGTTCTTC	CASSLSIQREYNEQFF
TRBV18	TRBJ1-1	.	.	TGTGCCAGCTCACCACGAGCAGGGAGGGACACTGAAGCTTTCTTT	CASSPRAGRDTEAFF
TRBV15	TRBJ1-5	.	TRBD1	TGTGCCACCAGCCTCGACAGGGGGGGAAGCAATCAGCCCCAGCATTTT	CATSLDRGGSNQPQHF
TRBV9	TRBJ1-3	.	TRBD1	TGTGCCAGCAGCGTAGGGACAGGGGGAGTAAACACCATATATTTT	CASSVGTGGVNTIYF
TRBV7-9	TRBJ1-3	.	.	TGTGCCAGCAGCCTACAGGGAAACTCTGGAAACACCATATATTTT	CASSLQGNSGNTIYF
TRBV5-1	TRBJ1-2	.	.	TGCGCCAGCAGCAGCCGGGGAGGAGAGAACTATGGCTACACCTTC	CASSSRGGENYGYTF
TRBV9	TRBJ2-7	.	TRBD2	TGTGCCAGCAACCTAGCGGGAGTCCACGAGCAGTACTTC	CASNLAGVHEQYF
TRBV5-1	TRBJ1-2	.	TRBD1	TGCGCCAGCAGCCGGGACAGATCTTATGGCTACACCTTC	CASSRDRSYGYTF
TRBV5-8	TRBJ1-2	.	.	TGTGCCAGCAGCTTGGATTCCTTCCCGAGCTATGGCTACACCTTC	CASSLDSFPSYGYTF
TRBV7-2	TRBJ2-1	.	TRBD2	TGTGCCAGCAGCCTGGGGACTAGGTTTACCTACAATGAGCAGTTCTTC	CASSLGTRFTYNEQFF
TRBV4-1	TRBJ1-4	.	.	TGCGCCAGCAGCCAAACTCGGGGTGAAAAACTGTTTTTT	CASSQTRGEKLFF
TRBV12-1	TRBJ1-3	few	.	TGTGCCAGCAGCCCCGAGACAGGTGGAAACACCATATATTTT	CASSPETGGNTIYF
TRBV29-1	TRBJ1-4	once	.	TGCAGCGTTCAAGGTGGGCGACATGAAAAACTGTTTTTT	CSVQGGRHEKLFF
TRBV6-5	TRBJ2-7	once	TRBD1	TGTGCCAGCAGGGGGACAGGGAAGGACGAGCAGTACTTC	CASRGTGKDEQYF